Each of the 13 T cell receptor beta chains below was sequenced from the same sample in a study of T cell responses to AZD1222 COVID-19 vaccine. Clones were sequenced by immunoSEQ multiplex PCR, and TCRdb holds only the in-frame ones, with some missing. The top ten clones hold about 10% of a sample with around 58,000 clones, roughly 80% of them seen once. Sequencing was performed on peripheral blood, taken on day 0 of AZD1222 vaccination. These receptor sequences come from an adult in good health.

This clone has just a few counts. The chain recombines TRBV7-2 with TRBJ2-5; 8 bases are a match to TRBD2. The CDR3 runs 18 residues. CDR1 SGHTA and CDR2 FQGNSA come from the germline V gene. The V gene end was trimmed by 2 bases and the J gene end by 5 bases; junction bases not matched to a gene: 16. The CDR3 bases are TGTGCCAGCAGCTTAACAAGGACTAGCCTCGGGGGTCGGGAGACCCAGTACTTC. It translates to CASSLTRTSLGGRETQYF.

This clone came up a few times. This sample includes further DNA sequences coding for the same CDR3. This chain uses TRBV19 with TRBJ2-2, with D tentatively TRBD1 (5 bases). The CDR3 contains 15 residues. CDR1 is LNHDA, CDR2 SQIVND, per germline (reference sequence). Trimming cost V 2 bases and J 1 base, with 8 bases left between them. Here the CDR3 DNA reads TGTGCCAGTAGTATAAGGGGCGAGAACACCGGGGAGCTGTTTTTT. Its translation is CASSIRGENTGELFF.

This clone has only a few counts. CDR3 residues: CASREKLAATTDTQYF. The CDR3 region has the DNA TGCGCCAGCAGGGAGAAGCTAGCGGCAACCACAGATACGCAGTATTTT. V usage is TRBV4-1 and J usage is TRBJ2-3, with 7 positions matching TRBD2. V was pared by 6 bases and J by 2 bases, with 11 bases of the junction left unmatched. Looked up from germline, CDR1 is MGHRA and CDR2 is YSYEKL. CDR3 length: 16 amino acids.

The chain carries TRBV15 and TRBJ1-5; D not certain. V was cut by 0 bases and J by 7 bases, with 10 bases left in between. Germline V gene sequence: CDR1 LNHNV, CDR2 YYDKDF (reference sequence). This CDR3 region has 14 residues. The CDR3 bases are TGTGCCACCAGCAGAGATGCTTTTGGACAGCCCCAGCATTTT. This translates into CATSRDAFGQPQHF.

The genes are TRBV5-6 and TRBJ2-7; unclear D gene. In germline, CDR1 is SGHDT, CDR2 YYEEEE. Trimming cost V 6 bases and J 2 bases, with 15 bases left between them. CDR3 size: 14 residues. Here the CDR3 reads CASILWATPYEQYF. The CDR3 DNA is TGTGCCAGCATCTTATGGGCCACGCCCTACGAGCAGTACTTC.

The chain joins TRBV5-6 to TRBJ2-6; D unclear. V was pared by 2 bases and J by 4 bases, with 10 bases between. Germline values: CDR1 SGHDT, CDR2 YYEEEE. This CDR3 is built from 15 residues. CDR3 DNA: TGTGCCAGCAGCTTTAATGCTCCCGGGGCCAACGTCCTGACTTTC. Protein: CASSFNAPGANVLTF.

The V gene is TRBV19, the J gene TRBJ2-7, with D maybe TRBD2 (6 bases). V gave up 8 bases and J gave up 4 bases, with 15 bases separating them. This CDR3 contains 13 residues. Germline assignment: CDR1 LNHDA and CDR2 SQIVND (reference sequence). The CDR3 region is CASSTSRDYEQYF. In DNA form, the CDR3 reads TGTGCCAGTTCTACTAGCAGAGATTACGAGCAGTACTTC.

The V gene is TRBV6-5, the J gene TRBJ1-2, with D unresolved. There are 11 residues in the CDR3. The germline CDR1 and CDR2 sequences are MNHEY and SVGAGI. Trimming stripped 9 bases from V and 4 bases from J, with 9 bases between. DNA of the CDR3: TGTGCCAGTGGGATTCTCTATGGCTACACCTTC. Translated, it gives CASGILYGYTF.

The chain carries TRBV7-2 and TRBJ1-1; the D is unclear. The germline V gene encodes CDR1 SGHTA and CDR2 FQGNSA. CDR3 size: 14 residues. Trimming stripped 4 bases from V and 1 base from J, with 10 bases between. Here the CDR3 reads CASSSGITNTEAFF. In DNA form, the CDR3 reads TGTGCCAGCAGCTCCGGGATCACGAACACTGAAGCTTTCTTT.

The chain joins TRBV28 to TRBJ2-7; 9 bases agree with TRBD2. This CDR3 spans 15 amino acids. Trimming at V came to 3 bases and at J to 2 bases, leaving 5 bases not matched to a gene. Per germline, CDR1 MDHEN and CDR2 SYDVKM. The CDR3 protein is CASSFTTSGTYEQYF. DNA of the CDR3: TGTGCCAGCAGTTTTACGACTAGCGGTACCTACGAGCAGTACTTC.

The rearrangement uses TRBV9 and TRBJ1-1, with D tentatively TRBD1 (5 bases). The V end was cut by 2 bases, the J end by 4 bases, with 9 bases between. Germline-derived CDR1 and CDR2 are SGDLS and YYNGEE. The CDR3 sequence is 13 residues long. The CDR3 region has the DNA TGTGCCAGCAGCGTGTGGGGGGTCACTGAAGCTTTCTTT. Its protein is CASSVWGVTEAFF.

The sample holds one count of this clone. The chain recombines TRBV6-2 or TRBV6-3 with TRBJ2-7, with 9 bases aligning to TRBD1. CDR3 length equals 15 residues. Germline loops: CDR1 MNHEY, CDR2 SVGEGT. Trimming took 4 bases from V and 0 from J; bases not matched to a gene: 4. Here the CDR3 reads CASSSTDRGSYEQYF. The CDR3 DNA reads as TGTGCCAGCAGTTCTACGGACAGGGGCTCCTACGAGCAGTACTTC.

This rearrangement joins TRBV28 to TRBJ2-4; 7 positions agree with TRBD1. This CDR3 is built from 15 residues. Germline V CDR1 and CDR2: MDHEN, SYDVKM. The J segment lost 9 bases and the V segment lost 8 bases, leaving 16 bases of the junction unmatched. CDR3 sequence reads: CASRGSTGNLGIQYF. The CDR3, as DNA: TGTGCCAGCCGGGGATCGACAGGGAATTTGGGCATTCAGTACTTC.